This T cell receptor (beta chain) was sequenced during a study of T cells after yellow fever vaccination. Study conclusions and caveats: One caveat is that FACS-sorted repertoires could contain abundant clonotypes contaminating from the bulk population.

For this clonotype: The antigen is not known.

They built TCR cDNA with 5'RACE template switching, a step that put in a universal primer site and UMIs. TCRdb reanalysed the 5' RACE reads using MiXCR and keeps one entry per CDR3 protein. The table records roughly 500,000 distinct CDR3 sequences, roughly 21% of them present only once. V lost 1 base, J lost 1 base, and 6 bases lay in between. The germline V gene encodes CDR1 SGHTA and CDR2 FQGNSA. This CDR3 region has 14 residues. The chain recombines TRBV7-2 with TRBJ2-3, with D unclear. This TCR derives from a man aged 25 to 45 who received the YFV17D yellow fever vaccine. Sequences were derived from PBMCs, sampled 15 days after the yellow fever booster vaccination. For the CDR3, the DNA is TGTGCCAGCAGCTTAGAATGGGGCACAGATACGCAGTATTTT. It codes for CASSLEWGTDTQYF.